This is a list of T cell receptor beta chains from one sample in a study of blood T cell repertoires in COVID-19. Assay used: immunoSEQ multiplex PCR; TCRdb lists only in-frame clones, some missing. In the table there are hundreds of thousands of clones, over 75% of which are singletons. The sample comprised PBMCs or T cells enriched from blood (not recorded which). The receptor source for this set is a man younger than 45 who had recovered from COVID-19. Each CDR3 is given with its conserved first and last residue. The order of the fields is clone size, V gene, J gene, D gene, CDR3 protein, CDR3 DNA. D genes are given only for firm matches. Size is omitted from some rows. Given values are once, few, many or a class for expanded clones.

clone_size: .; v_call: TRBV13; j_call: TRBJ1-3; d_call: .; cdr3_aa: CASSLGGRGVAGNTIYF; cdr3_nt: TGTGCCAGCAGCTTAGGTGGCCGGGGAGTAGCTGGAAACACCATATATTTT
clone_size: .; v_call: TRBV2; j_call: TRBJ1-2; d_call: TRBD1; cdr3_aa: CASTPGQGASGYTF; cdr3_nt: TGTGCCAGCACCCCGGGACAGGGGGCTAGCGGCTACACCTTC
clone_size: .; v_call: TRBV2; j_call: TRBJ1-5; d_call: .; cdr3_aa: CATGRWNDQPQHF; cdr3_nt: TGTGCCACGGGTCGGTGGAACGATCAGCCCCAGCATTTT
clone_size: .; v_call: TRBV5-1; j_call: TRBJ1-5; d_call: TRBD1; cdr3_aa: CASSVGGQTNQPQHF; cdr3_nt: TGCGCCAGCAGCGTAGGGGGACAGACCAATCAGCCCCAGCATTTT
clone_size: .; v_call: TRBV7-9; j_call: TRBJ2-1; d_call: TRBD2; cdr3_aa: CASSLRTSGGNYEQFF; cdr3_nt: TGTGCCAGCAGCCTCCGGACTAGCGGGGGGAACTATGAGCAGTTCTTC
clone_size: .; v_call: TRBV30; j_call: TRBJ1-2; d_call: TRBD1; cdr3_aa: CAWSPQGRGSGYTF; cdr3_nt: TGTGCCTGGAGTCCACAAGGCAGGGGGAGCGGCTACACCTTC
clone_size: .; v_call: TRBV28; j_call: TRBJ1-5; d_call: .; cdr3_aa: CALSPSQGKPQHF; cdr3_nt: TGTGCCCTATCCCCTTCCCAGGGAAAGCCCCAGCATTTT
clone_size: few; v_call: TRBV27; j_call: TRBJ2-5; d_call: .; cdr3_aa: CASSLFGRGDQETQYF; cdr3_nt: TGTGCCAGCAGTTTATTCGGCAGGGGCGACCAAGAGACCCAGTACTTC
clone_size: .; v_call: TRBV2; j_call: TRBJ2-2; d_call: TRBD1; cdr3_aa: CASSRTGEAGELFF; cdr3_nt: TGTGCCAGCAGTCGGACAGGGGAAGCCGGGGAGCTGTTTTTT
clone_size: .; v_call: TRBV7-3; j_call: TRBJ1-4; d_call: TRBD1; cdr3_aa: CASSLYSGGKLFF; cdr3_nt: TGTGCCAGCAGCTTATACTCAGGGGGAAAACTGTTTTTT
clone_size: .; v_call: TRBV5-1; j_call: TRBJ1-4; d_call: TRBD1; cdr3_aa: CASSVTGVENEKLFF; cdr3_nt: TGCGCCAGCAGCGTCACAGGGGTTGAAAATGAAAAACTGTTTTTT
clone_size: .; v_call: TRBV5-1; j_call: TRBJ2-7; d_call: TRBD1; cdr3_aa: CASSPGGSKYEQYF; cdr3_nt: TGCGCCAGCAGCCCAGGGGGATCGAAGTACGAGCAGTACTTC
clone_size: .; v_call: TRBV5-1; j_call: TRBJ2-4; d_call: TRBD1; cdr3_aa: CASSIRTGRENIQYF; cdr3_nt: TGCGCCAGCAGCATCCGGACAGGGCGGGAAAACATTCAGTACTTC
clone_size: .; v_call: TRBV11-3; j_call: TRBJ1-2; d_call: .; cdr3_aa: CTPELGPPNYGYTF; cdr3_nt: TGTACGCCCGAACTGGGGCCTCCTAACTATGGCTACACCTTC
clone_size: .; v_call: TRBV11-2; j_call: TRBJ1-4; d_call: .; cdr3_aa: CASSLVGGSNEKLFF; cdr3_nt: TGTGCCAGCAGCTTAGTGGGAGGATCCAATGAAAAACTGTTTTTT
clone_size: .; v_call: TRBV30; j_call: TRBJ1-5; d_call: TRBD1; cdr3_aa: CAWRGQGGQPQHF; cdr3_nt: TGTGCCTGGAGGGGACAGGGCGGTCAGCCCCAGCATTTT
clone_size: .; v_call: TRBV6-5; j_call: TRBJ2-6; d_call: .; cdr3_aa: CASSLRGTGANVLTF; cdr3_nt: TGTGCCAGCAGTCTCCGGGGGACTGGGGCCAACGTCCTGACTTTC
clone_size: few; v_call: TRBV5-6; j_call: TRBJ1-2; d_call: .; cdr3_aa: CASSSPGHHWSYGYTF; cdr3_nt: TGTGCCAGCAGCTCCCCGGGACACCACTGGAGCTATGGCTACACCTTC
clone_size: few; v_call: TRBV2; j_call: TRBJ1-5; d_call: .; cdr3_aa: CASSRGGGSNQPQHF; cdr3_nt: TGTGCCAGCAGCCGGGGGGGAGGGAGCAATCAGCCCCAGCATTTT
clone_size: .; v_call: TRBV7-6; j_call: TRBJ2-1; d_call: TRBD2; cdr3_aa: CASSMGLAGEKFF; cdr3_nt: TGTGCCAGCAGCATGGGACTAGCGGGGGAGAAGTTCTTC
clone_size: .; v_call: TRBV5-1; j_call: TRBJ2-6; d_call: .; cdr3_aa: CASSLVGLGANVLTF; cdr3_nt: TGCGCCAGCAGCTTGGTGGGGCTTGGGGCCAACGTCCTGACTTTC
clone_size: .; v_call: TRBV7-9; j_call: TRBJ2-1; d_call: .; cdr3_aa: CASRPAEGLAFGNEQFF; cdr3_nt: TGTGCCAGCAGGCCAGCCGAGGGTCTAGCCTTTGGCAATGAGCAGTTCTTC
clone_size: .; v_call: TRBV27; j_call: TRBJ1-2; d_call: .; cdr3_aa: CASFGAGNVNYGYTF; cdr3_nt: TGTGCCAGCTTTGGAGCAGGGAACGTTAACTATGGCTACACCTTC
clone_size: .; v_call: TRBV2; j_call: TRBJ2-7; d_call: .; cdr3_aa: CASSGPGSYEQYF; cdr3_nt: TGTGCCAGCAGTGGACCAGGGTCCTACGAGCAGTACTTC
clone_size: .; v_call: TRBV4-2; j_call: TRBJ1-4; d_call: .; cdr3_aa: CASSSGAVATNEKLFF; cdr3_nt: TGTGCCAGCAGCTCGGGTGCGGTCGCAACTAATGAAAAACTGTTTTTT
clone_size: .; v_call: TRBV9; j_call: TRBJ2-7; d_call: TRBD1; cdr3_aa: CASSVLDRGPDEQYF; cdr3_nt: TGTGCCAGCAGCGTATTAGACAGGGGGCCCGACGAGCAGTACTTC
clone_size: .; v_call: TRBV2; j_call: TRBJ1-1; d_call: TRBD1; cdr3_aa: CASSEAYNGTGVNTEAFF; cdr3_nt: TGTGCCAGCAGTGAAGCTTATAACGGGACAGGGGTGAACACTGAAGCTTTCTTT
clone_size: .; v_call: TRBV11-2; j_call: TRBJ2-3; d_call: TRBD2; cdr3_aa: CASSLRLAGPTDTQYF; cdr3_nt: TGTGCCAGCAGCTTACGACTAGCGGGCCCCACAGATACGCAGTATTTT
clone_size: .; v_call: TRBV3-1/TRBV3-2; j_call: TRBJ1-6; d_call: .; cdr3_aa: CATSRSTSPLHF; cdr3_nt: TGTGCCACCTCACGGAGTACTTCACCCCTCCACTTT
clone_size: .; v_call: TRBV7-8; j_call: TRBJ1-5; d_call: TRBD1; cdr3_aa: CASSPVQGAQPQHF; cdr3_nt: TGTGCCAGCAGCCCCGTTCAGGGGGCCCAGCCCCAGCATTTT
clone_size: .; v_call: TRBV5-1; j_call: TRBJ1-1; d_call: TRBD1; cdr3_aa: CASSPGQVLNEAFF; cdr3_nt: TGCGCCAGCAGCCCGGGACAGGTTCTAAATGAAGCTTTCTTT
clone_size: once; v_call: TRBV19; j_call: TRBJ1-6; d_call: TRBD1; cdr3_aa: CASSRTSGTGGNSPLHF; cdr3_nt: TGTGCCAGTAGTAGGACGTCCGGGACAGGGGGTAATTCACCCCTCCACTTT
clone_size: .; v_call: TRBV5-4; j_call: TRBJ2-5; d_call: TRBD2; cdr3_aa: CASSWAESGGAQETQYF; cdr3_nt: TGTGCCAGCAGCTGGGCTGAGAGCGGGGGGGCCCAAGAGACCCAGTACTTC
clone_size: .; v_call: TRBV6-6; j_call: TRBJ1-2; d_call: .; cdr3_aa: CASTLEGFNYGYTF; cdr3_nt: TGTGCCAGCACCCTAGAGGGATTTAACTATGGCTACACCTTC
clone_size: once; v_call: TRBV4-1; j_call: TRBJ1-4; d_call: .; cdr3_aa: CASSQVGRQVHEKLFF; cdr3_nt: TGCGCCAGCAGCCAAGTAGGGAGACAGGTCCATGAAAAACTGTTTTTT
clone_size: .; v_call: TRBV5-1; j_call: TRBJ2-7; d_call: .; cdr3_aa: CASSLARGYEQYF; cdr3_nt: TGCGCCAGCAGCTTGGCACGGGGCTACGAGCAGTACTTC
clone_size: .; v_call: TRBV6-1; j_call: TRBJ2-6; d_call: .; cdr3_aa: CASSGGSSSGANVLTF; cdr3_nt: TGTGCCAGCAGTGGTGGGAGTTCCTCTGGGGCCAACGTCCTGACTTTC
clone_size: few; v_call: TRBV10-1; j_call: TRBJ2-1; d_call: TRBD2; cdr3_aa: CASSLRTSYNEQFF; cdr3_nt: TGCGCCAGCAGTCTACGGACTAGCTACAATGAGCAGTTCTTC
clone_size: .; v_call: TRBV30; j_call: TRBJ1-2; d_call: TRBD1; cdr3_aa: CAWSVGQGVPYGYTF; cdr3_nt: TGTGCCTGGAGTGTAGGACAGGGGGTTCCCTATGGCTACACCTTC
clone_size: few; v_call: TRBV5-4; j_call: TRBJ2-7; d_call: TRBD1; cdr3_aa: CASSFGDRDEQYF; cdr3_nt: TGTGCCAGCAGCTTCGGGGACAGGGACGAGCAGTACTTC
clone_size: few; v_call: TRBV5-6; j_call: TRBJ1-5; d_call: .; cdr3_aa: CASSLGEGHQPQHF; cdr3_nt: TGTGCCAGCAGCTTGGGGGAGGGACATCAGCCCCAGCATTTT